The 29 T cell receptor beta chains below were found in one sample sequenced in a study of cytomegalovirus exposure and HLA in healthy donors. The PCR had 60 Vbeta and 13 Jbeta primers. Sequencing was performed with immunoSEQ multiplex PCR; in TCRdb, only in-frame clones are kept and a portion is missing. Of around 130,000 clones detected, more than 65% appear once; the ten largest clones hold under 3%. Sequencing was done on a sample of PBMCs. The source is a woman aged 55-69 years in good health and CMV-seropositive.

The V gene is TRBV28, the J gene TRBJ1-2; D unclear. V gave up 5 bases and J gave up 0 bases, with 10 bases separating them. This CDR3 is 14 amino acids long. In germline, CDR1 is MDHEN, CDR2 SYDVKM. The CDR3 here is CASSPSGPNYGYTF. The CDR3 nucleotides are TGTGCCAGCAGTCCCTCAGGCCCTAACTATGGCTACACCTTC.

A few counts support this clone. The J gene is TRBJ1-4, the V gene TRBV6-6, with D unclear. V was trimmed by 4 bases and J by 8 bases, leaving 8 bases between them. Germline V gene sequence: CDR1 MNHNY, CDR2 SVGAGI (reference sequence). This CDR3 has 12 residues. DNA for the CDR3: TGTGCCAGCAGTTCTAACCTAGAAAAACTGTTTTTT. Amino acids: CASSSNLEKLFF.

The chain employs TRBV14 and TRBJ2-7; the match to TRBD1 covers 9 bases. This CDR3 has 14 amino acids. Trimming cost V 4 bases and J 3 bases; bases outside gene matches: 4. Germline values: CDR1 SGHDN, CDR2 FVKESK. CDR3 protein: CASSLRDRDYEQYF. CDR3 DNA: TGTGCCAGCAGCCTCCGGGACAGGGACTACGAGCAGTACTTC.

The J gene is TRBJ2-3, the V gene TRBV14; D call uncertain. This CDR3 is 14 amino acids long. Germline-derived CDR1 and CDR2 are SGHDN and FVKESK. Trimming left V 0 bases short and J 2 bases short, with 6 bases between. The chain's CDR3 is CASSQEQFTDTQYF. CDR3 bases: TGTGCCAGCAGCCAAGAACAGTTCACAGATACGCAGTATTTT.

Remarks on this clone: The junction and the germline gene differ at one end; a read error may be behind it. The J gene is TRBJ1-6, the V gene TRBV7-9; D is unclear. Germline V gives CDR1 SEHNR, CDR2 FQNEAQ (reference sequence). CDR3 length equals 12 residues. CDR3 residues: CSSSRDNSPLHF. The CDR3 DNA is TGTTCCAGCAGCCGAGATAATTCACCCCTCCACTTT.

This chain joins TRBV10-3 and TRBJ1-2, with 9 positions matching TRBD1. V dropped 8 bases and J dropped 0; count of bases not matched to a gene: 4. The CDR3 consists of 14 residues. Per germline, CDR1 ENHRY and CDR2 SYGVKD. CDR3 region: CAIYGTGTNYGYTF. The CDR3 DNA reads TGTGCCATCTACGGGACAGGGACTAACTATGGCTACACCTTC.

The rearrangement joins TRBV19 to TRBJ2-1; 7 positions agree with TRBD1. This CDR3 has 15 amino acids. Germline V gene sequence: CDR1 LNHDA, CDR2 SQIVND (reference sequence). The ends lost 5 bases at V and 4 bases at J; junction bases unmatched: 8. The CDR3 nucleotides are TGTGCCAGTAGTGAACAGGGGCCCGTATACAATGAGCAGTTCTTC. As protein: CASSEQGPVYNEQFF.

The chain carries TRBV6-5 and TRBJ1-1; D gene unclear. Trimming stripped 2 bases from V and 7 bases from J, with 5 bases between. The germline CDR1 and CDR2 sequences are MNHEY and SVGAGI. This CDR3 spans 11 amino acids. Here the CDR3 reads CASSYNGEAFF. The CDR3 nucleotides are TGTGCCAGCAGTTACAACGGTGAAGCTTTCTTT.

J is TRBJ1-1 and V is TRBV18; D is unclear. Trimming removed 2 bases from V and 6 bases from J, with 13 bases in between. The CDR3 has 14 residues. Germline V gene data show CDR1 as KGHSH and CDR2 as LQKENI. This CDR3 is CASSPGRQGSEAFF. CDR3 DNA: TGTGCCAGCTCACCAGGGAGGCAAGGGTCTGAAGCTTTCTTT.

The chain couples TRBV7-9 to TRBJ1-4, with TRBD1 as a possible D gene (5 bases). The germline gives CDR1 SEHNR, CDR2 FQNEAQ (reference sequence). V was pared by 4 bases and J by 8 bases, with 14 bases between. The CDR3 is 14 residues long. CDR3 sequence (DNA): TGTGCCAGCAGCTCGGGTAGGGGAGGAGAAAAACTGTTTTTT. This encodes CASSSGRGGEKLFF.

This chain uses TRBV28 with TRBJ1-2; the D gene is possibly TRBD1 (5 bases). V lost 3 bases to trimming and J lost 4 bases, with 9 bases between them. There are 13 residues in the CDR3. Germline assignment: CDR1 MDHEN and CDR2 SYDVKM. CDR3 nucleotide sequence: TGTGCCAGCAGTTTCGGACAAGTCTATGGCTACACCTTC. It encodes CASSFGQVYGYTF.

Regarding this clone: The CDR3 carries no conserved terminal phenylalanine or tryptophan, so it likely arises from a read error. It is unclear where the CDR3 begins or ends on the DNA, so no DNA is shown, and the CDR3 is as TCRdb lists it. The chain couples TRBV21-1 to TRBJ1-1. TRBV21-1 is an annotated pseudogene. Inclusive of both ends, the CDR3 amounts to 8 amino acids. The CDR3 sequence: CALREGRD.

The chain uses TRBV5-1 and TRBJ2-1; 9 positions match TRBD2. Germline-derived CDR1 and CDR2 are SGHRS and YFSETQ. The ends lost 0 bases at V and 5 bases at J; junction bases unmatched: 3. The CDR3 contains 15 residues. The CDR3 DNA sequence: TGCGCCAGCAGCTTGGCCGAGCGGGGGGACAATGAGCAGTTCTTC. Amino acid sequence: CASSLAERGDNEQFF.

The chain uses TRBV6-5 and TRBJ2-5; possibly TRBD2 for D (5 bases). Trimming removed 2 bases from V and 5 bases from J, with 15 bases in between. Germline V gene lookup returns CDR1 MNHEY and CDR2 SVGAGI. CDR3 length: 15 residues. The CDR3 DNA follows: TGTGCCAGCAGTTACGGAGCGGCTAGCACCGAGACCCAGTACTTC. Translation: CASSYGAASTETQYF.

V and J are TRBV19 and TRBJ2-7; D may be TRBD1 (5 bases). Trimming cost V 9 bases and J 2 bases, with 17 bases left between them. Germline V gene data show CDR1 as LNHDA and CDR2 as SQIVND (reference sequence). This CDR3 is 14 amino acids long. This CDR3 is CASDQGASPYEQYF. The CDR3 DNA reads TGTGCCAGCGACCAAGGGGCATCCCCCTACGAGCAGTACTTC.

This sequence joins TRBV6-5 and TRBJ1-4, with a tentative D call TRBD1 (6 bases). There are 16 residues in the CDR3. Germline loops: CDR1 MNHEY, CDR2 SVGAGI. V was cut by 2 bases and J by 3 bases, with 13 bases left in between. The CDR3 is CASSYAYRVANEKLFF. The CDR3 DNA reads as TGTGCCAGCAGTTACGCATACAGGGTTGCTAATGAAAAACTGTTTTTT.

This clone was detected only a few times. Written as DNA, the CDR3 is TGTGCCAGTAGTACCTACAGGGGGTCGGATGGCTACACCTTC. Protein product: CASSTYRGSDGYTF. The chain couples TRBV19 to TRBJ1-2, with TRBD1 matching over 8 bases. The CDR3 is made up of 14 amino acids. Germline V gene lookup returns CDR1 LNHDA and CDR2 SQIVND (reference sequence). With V trimmed by 4 bases and J by 6 bases, 7 bases remained unmatched. Full variable domain (outside the CDR3, taken from reference TRBV19 and TRBJ1-2): DGGITQSPKYLFRKEGQNVTLSCEQNLNHDAMYWYRQDPGQGLRLIYYSQIVNDFQKGDIAEGYSVSREKKESFPLTVTSAQKNPTAFYLCASSTYRGSDGYTFGSGTRLTVV.

This chain links TRBV11-2 with TRBJ2-7; TRBD1 matches at 8 bases. Germline CDR1 reads SGHAT; CDR2 reads FQNNGV. The CDR3 totals 15 residues. V dropped 5 bases and J dropped 2; count of bases not matched to a gene: 8. The CDR3 DNA sequence: TGTGCCAGCAGCCCTAGGGGACAGGCAACCTACGAGCAGTACTTC. Its protein product is CASSPRGQATYEQYF.

This sequence joins TRBV14 and TRBJ1-2; D not resolved. CDR1 is SGHDN, CDR2 FVKESK, per germline. V lost 4 bases and J lost 0, with 18 bases in between. The CDR3 is 17 amino acids. The chain's CDR3 is CASSLDIHGVPNYGYTF. The DNA for the CDR3 is TGTGCCAGCAGCCTTGACATACACGGGGTGCCTAACTATGGCTACACCTTC.

The chain has TRBV15 and TRBJ1-4, with D perhaps TRBD1 (5 bases). Trimming shortened V by 3 bases and J by 0 bases, and 11 bases separated the two germline ends. Per the germline V gene, CDR1 is LNHNV and CDR2 is YYDKDF (reference sequence). The CDR3 extends over 16 amino acids. CDR3 in DNA: TGTGCCACCAGCAGTGTGGGGGGGTCAACTAATGAAAAACTGTTTTTT. This encodes CATSSVGGSTNEKLFF.

This clone was found a few times. This chain uses TRBV6-5 with TRBJ1-4; TRBD1 is a possible D gene (5 bases). Germline V lookup: CDR1 MNHEY, CDR2 SVGAGI. Deletions cut 0 bases from V and 8 bases from J, with 13 bases between. This CDR3 comprises 15 residues. CDR3 region: CASSYSGGLVEKLFF. The CDR3, as DNA: TGTGCCAGCAGTTACTCGGGGGGTCTCGTGGAAAAACTGTTTTTT.

Concerning this clone itself: The same CDR3 is also encoded by other DNA sequences in this sample. The V gene is TRBV5-4, the J gene TRBJ1-1; maybe TRBD1 (5 bases). The V end was cut by 1 base, the J end by 0 bases, with 7 bases between. Looked up from germline, CDR1 is SGHNT and CDR2 is YYREEE (reference sequence). The CDR3 is 14 amino acids. The CDR3 region is CASSLQGMNTEAFF. CDR3 DNA sequence: TGTGCCAGCAGCTTGCAGGGTATGAACACTGAAGCTTTCTTT.

The rearrangement joins TRBV7-9 to TRBJ1-1; 7 bases are a match to TRBD1. CDR1 and CDR2 from the germline V gene are SEHNR and FQNEAQ (reference sequence). Trimming at V came to 3 bases and at J to 2 bases, leaving 3 bases not matched to a gene. The CDR3 covers 14 residues. The CDR3 region is CASSLGQTNTEAFF. The CDR3 coding sequence is TGTGCCAGCAGCTTGGGACAGACTAACACTGAAGCTTTCTTT.

The gene calls are TRBV11-1 and TRBJ2-7, with D possibly matching TRBD1 (5 bases). The CDR3 sequence is 14 residues long. Germline assignment: CDR1 SGHAT and CDR2 FQDESV (reference sequence). V was shortened by 5 bases and J by 1 base, with 12 bases between the two germline ends. The CDR3 coding sequence is TGTGCCAGCAGCACCGTGACAGCTTCCTACGAGCAGTACTTC. This encodes CASSTVTASYEQYF.

V is TRBV28 and J is TRBJ1-4; D unresolved. The CDR3 length is 13 residues. CDR1 and CDR2 (germline): MDHEN, SYDVKM. Trimming left V 1 base short and J 11 bases short, with 11 bases between. The chain's CDR3 is CASSLSPRGKLFF. As DNA, the CDR3 is TGTGCCAGCAGTTTATCTCCTCGAGGGAAACTGTTTTTT.

This rearrangement joins TRBV9 to TRBJ1-3; the D is unclear. Trimming took 3 bases from V and 6 from J, leaving 10 bases between them. CDR1 and CDR2 (germline): SGDLS, YYNGEE. This CDR3 has 13 residues. CDR3 sequence (DNA): TGTGCCAGCAGCGAGTTGGGAGAAAACACCATATATTTT. Its translation is CASSELGENTIYF. The full variable domain, its missing parts supplied by reference TRBV9 and TRBJ1-3, is DSGVTQTPKHLITATGQRVTLRCSPRSGDLSVYWYQQSLDQGLQFLIQYYNGEERAKGNILERFSAQQFPDLHSELNLSSLELGDSALYFCASSELGENTIYFGEGSWLTVV.

The CDR3 DNA sequence: TGTGCCACCAGCAGAGAACTAGTACGGTCTTATGAGCAGTTCTTC. This translates into CATSRELVRSYEQFF. The gene calls are TRBV15 and TRBJ2-1, with D possibly matching TRBD2 (5 bases). The ends were cut back, 0 bases at V and 8 bases at J, with 14 bases in the middle. Germline CDR1 and CDR2: LNHNV and YYDKDF (reference sequence). The CDR3 loop spans 15 amino acids.

The genes are TRBV27 and TRBJ2-1, with TRBD1 matching over 11 bases. The V and J ends lost 8 bases and 9 bases, in that order; junction bases with no gene match: 18. CDR1 MNHEY and CDR2 SMNVEV come from the germline V gene (reference sequence). The CDR3 extends over 17 amino acids. CDR3 in amino acids: CASSTPPGDRGLREQFF. The CDR3 DNA reads as TGTGCCAGCTCGACTCCACCCGGGGACAGGGGGTTACGTGAGCAGTTCTTC.

V gene TRBV19 combines with J gene TRBJ1-4, with D unclear. CDR3 length equals 14 residues. V gave up 5 bases and J gave up 4 bases, with 11 bases separating them. The germline V gene encodes CDR1 LNHDA and CDR2 SQIVND (reference sequence). The CDR3 coding sequence is TGTGCCAGTAGTCCGACCCTAGATAATGAAAAACTGTTTTTT. This translates into CASSPTLDNEKLFF.